This TCR beta chain was sequenced during a study of OX40 agonist ivuxolimab in advanced cancers. Study in general: Dose-escalation cases comprised hepatocellular carcinoma, melanoma, renal cell or head and neck cancer.

Only in-frame clones appear in the TCRdb table, and some are missing; sequencing was by immunoSEQ multiplex PCR. Here the sample spans 20,000 to 30,000 clones, 79% being singletons. The V gene's germline CDR1 is SEHNR and CDR2 FQNEAQ (reference sequence). Trimming pared 7 bases from V and 0 bases from J, leaving 12 bases between. The CDR3 runs 14 residues. Sample: CD4+ or CD8+ T cells sorted from blood, taken in a trial of the OX40 agonist ivuxolimab. The V and J genes are TRBV7-9 and TRBJ1-1; weak D call: TRBD1 (5 bases). The sequence was obtained from an adult with an advanced solid tumor such as melanoma, head and neck, liver or kidney cancer. CDR3 sequence: CASNVGQVNTEAFF. The CDR3 DNA follows: TGTGCCAGCAATGTGGGGCAGGTGAACACTGAAGCTTTCTTT.